These T cell receptor beta chains were read from a single sample in a study of blood T cell repertoires in COVID-19. TCRdb keeps only in-frame clones here, not all; method: immunoSEQ multiplex PCR. The table has 470,000 or so clones, 70% to 90% seen once; the top ten hold around 1.8%. Sequencing was carried out using PBMCs or T cells enriched from blood (not recorded which). The receptors come from a woman between 18 and 30 years old with acute COVID-19. Each CDR3 is given with its conserved first and last residue. A D gene is named only where the DNA matches it firmly. Clone size is not always given. Where it is, it says once, few, many or a class for expanded clones.

>TRBV3-1/TRBV3-2|TRBJ2-7|.|TRBD1
CASSRRTGTHEQYF
TGTGCCAGCAGCCGACGGACAGGTACCCACGAGCAGTACTTC
>TRBV19|TRBJ1-5|.|TRBD1
CASSTDGTGASNQPQHF
TGTGCCAGTAGTACCGACGGGACAGGGGCTAGCAATCAGCCCCAGCATTTT
>TRBV7-2|TRBJ1-6|.|TRBD1
CASSLAGGELLNSPLHF
TGTGCCAGCAGCTTAGCAGGGGGCGAATTGTTAAATTCACCCCTCCACTTT
>TRBV7-2|TRBJ2-7|.|.
CASSPGVEQYF
TGTGCCAGCTCACCGGGGGTAGAGCAGTACTTC
>TRBV28|TRBJ1-5|.|.
CASSLYVSQPQHF
TGTGCCAGCAGTTTATACGTGAGTCAGCCCCAGCATTTT
>TRBV12-1|TRBJ2-5|.|.
CASSFRGAGETQYF
TGTGCCAGCAGCTTTAGAGGGGCGGGGGAGACCCAGTACTTC
>TRBV7-2|TRBJ2-2|.|.
CASSLGRNTGELFF
TGTGCCAGCAGCTTAGGCAGGAACACCGGGGAGCTGTTTTTT
>TRBV11-2|TRBJ2-7|.|TRBD1
CASSSEDRGGYEQYF
TGTGCCAGCAGCTCCGAGGACAGGGGAGGCTACGAGCAGTACTTC
>TRBV28|TRBJ2-3|.|TRBD2
CASSSIAPSVAGSTDTQYF
TGTGCCAGCAGTTCTATCGCCCCTTCGGTAGCGGGGAGCACAGATACGCAGTATTTT
>TRBV5-1|TRBJ2-5|.|.
CASSRGYQETQYF
TGCGCCAGCTCGAGGGGGTACCAAGAGACCCAGTACTTC
>TRBV7-3|TRBJ2-3|.|TRBD2
CASSSGGGKDTQYF
TGTGCCAGCAGCTCCGGCGGGGGGAAAGATACGCAGTATTTT
>TRBV3-1/TRBV3-2|TRBJ1-1|once|TRBD1
CASSPRTGEGDTEAFF
TGTGCCAGCAGCCCTCGGACAGGGGAAGGGGACACTGAAGCTTTCTTT
>TRBV7-9|TRBJ1-1|.|.
CASSPPVQNTEAFF
TGTGCCAGCAGCCCTCCAGTGCAAAACACTGAAGCTTTCTTT
>TRBV11-2|TRBJ1-5|.|TRBD1
CASSLRSGTGNQPQHF
TGTGCCAGCAGCCTCCGTTCCGGGACAGGCAATCAGCCCCAGCATTTT
>TRBV7-9|TRBJ1-5|once|TRBD1
CASSKQGAGNQPQHF
TGTGCCAGCAGTAAACAGGGGGCCGGCAATCAGCCCCAGCATTTT
>TRBV6-5|TRBJ1-6|.|.
CASNHRVSNSPLHF
TGTGCCAGCAATCACAGGGTTTCGAATTCACCCCTCCACTTT
>TRBV7-3|TRBJ1-2|.|.
CASSLAEIRTYGYTF
TGTGCCAGCAGCTTAGCGGAAATAAGAACGTATGGCTACACCTTC
>TRBV11-2|TRBJ2-3|.|TRBD2
CASSQMTSGRWSTDTQYF
TGTGCCAGCAGCCAGATGACTAGCGGGAGATGGAGCACAGATACGCAGTATTTT
>TRBV27|TRBJ2-7|few|TRBD2
CASFKVGGISYEQYF
TGTGCCAGCTTCAAGGTCGGGGGGATTTCCTACGAGCAGTACTTC
>TRBV2|TRBJ2-5|.|.
CASSEGGPKETQYF
TGTGCCAGCAGTGAAGGGGGGCCGAAAGAGACCCAGTACTTC
>TRBV5-1|TRBJ1-4|.|TRBD1
CASSEGAANEKLFF
TGCGCCAGCAGCGAGGGGGCGGCTAATGAAAAACTGTTTTTT
>TRBV5-1|TRBJ1-6|.|.
CASSLYEGRESPLHF
TGCGCCAGCAGCTTGTATGAGGGGCGGGAATCACCCCTCCACTTT
>TRBV4-3|TRBJ2-3|.|TRBD1
CASSQGLTGAADTQYF
TGCGCCAGCAGCCAAGGGCTGACAGGGGCAGCAGATACGCAGTATTTT
>TRBV3-1/TRBV3-2|TRBJ1-1|.|.
CASSQVFGSEAFF
TGTGCCAGCAGCCAAGTATTCGGGTCCGAAGCTTTCTTT
>TRBV2|TRBJ1-5|.|.
CASRDRPYSNQPQHF
TGTGCCAGCAGGGACAGACCTTATAGCAATCAGCCCCAGCATTTT
>TRBV3-1/TRBV3-2|TRBJ2-7|.|.
CASSQVGVDYEQYF
TGTGCCAGCAGCCAAGTAGGGGTCGACTACGAGCAGTACTTC
>TRBV7-9|TRBJ1-1|once|TRBD1
CASSPTWGGQGEAFF
TGTGCCAGCAGCCCCACATGGGGGGGACAGGGAGAAGCTTTCTTT
>TRBV10-1|TRBJ2-3|.|TRBD2
CASSESSPGRQDTQYF
TGCGCCAGCAGTGAGTCGAGTCCCGGGAGGCAAGATACGCAGTATTTT
>TRBV9|TRBJ1-1|.|.
CASSGRDTIGTEAFF
TGTGCCAGCAGCGGCCGGGACACCATAGGGACTGAAGCTTTCTTT
>TRBV7-2|TRBJ1-2|once|TRBD1
CASRTGGLYGYTF
TGTGCCAGCAGGACAGGGGGCCTATATGGCTACACCTTC
>TRBV24-1|TRBJ2-5|.|TRBD1
CATSDTGQGLLETQYF
TGTGCCACCAGTGATACCGGACAGGGGCTCTTGGAGACCCAGTACTTC
>TRBV7-2|TRBJ2-1|.|TRBD2
CASKSSRGNNNEQFF
TGTGCCAGCAAATCGTCGCGGGGGAATAACAATGAGCAGTTCTTC
>TRBV9|TRBJ1-5|.|TRBD1
CASSVGDRGGQPQHF
TGTGCCAGCAGCGTAGGGGACAGGGGCGGACAGCCCCAGCATTTT
>TRBV9|TRBJ1-2|few|TRBD1
CASSSGQNDYGYTF
TGTGCCAGCAGCTCGGGACAGAACGATTATGGCTACACCTTC
>TRBV28|TRBJ2-7|.|.
CATPERTASEQYF
TGTGCCACCCCGGAGAGGACAGCCTCTGAGCAGTACTTC
>TRBV6-2/TRBV6-3|TRBJ2-7|.|.
CASSKLSRVEQYF
TGTGCCAGCAGCAAGCTCTCTAGAGTCGAGCAGTACTTC
>TRBV7-2|TRBJ2-7|.|.
CASSFQTVSYEQYF
TGTGCCAGCAGCTTTCAGACAGTCTCCTACGAGCAGTACTTC
>TRBV2|TRBJ2-7|.|TRBD1
CASRSGTDFYEQYF
TGTGCCAGCCGTTCGGGGACAGATTTCTACGAGCAGTACTTC
>TRBV7-9|TRBJ1-1|.|TRBD1
CASSPPGQGDTEAFF
TGTGCCAGCAGCCCTCCAGGACAGGGGGACACTGAAGCTTTCTTT
>TRBV30|TRBJ1-3|once|.
CAWSVSDFGNTIYF
TGTGCCTGGAGTGTCAGTGATTTTGGAAACACCATATATTTT
>TRBV11-3|TRBJ2-2|.|TRBD2
CASRIGASGNTGELFF
TGTGCCAGCAGGATCGGGGCTAGCGGAAACACCGGGGAGCTGTTTTTT
>TRBV4-2|TRBJ1-2|once|TRBD1
CASRTGEDGYTF
TGTGCCAGTCGAACAGGGGAAGATGGCTACACCTTC
>TRBV6-6|TRBJ1-2|.|TRBD1
CASSPGTGGYYGYTF
TGTGCCAGCAGTCCCGGGACAGGGGGCTACTATGGCTACACCTTC
>TRBV7-9|TRBJ2-3|.|TRBD2
CGGLEGLTQYF
TGTGGCGGACTAGAGGGCCTTACGCAGTATTTT
>TRBV19|TRBJ1-2|.|TRBD1
CASSYWPGTGVGTF
TGTGCCAGTAGTTACTGGCCCGGGACAGGGGTTGGCACCTTC
>TRBV7-2|TRBJ2-1|.|TRBD2
CASSPSTSRREQFF
TGTGCCAGCAGCCCCTCGACTAGCCGACGAGAGCAGTTCTTC
>TRBV18|TRBJ1-2|.|TRBD1
CASSPTPAGTGGGGYTF
TGTGCCAGCTCACCGACTCCTGCCGGGACAGGGGGTGGTGGCTACACCTTC
>TRBV7-2|TRBJ2-5|.|.
CASSLGSETQYF
TGTGCCAGCAGCTTAGGCAGTGAGACCCAGTACTTC
>TRBV28|TRBJ1-5|.|TRBD1
CASRAGGGNQPQHF
TGTGCCAGCAGGGCAGGGGGCGGCAATCAGCCCCAGCATTTT
>TRBV9|TRBJ2-3|.|TRBD2
CASSVAPSGRPDTQYF
TGTGCCAGCAGCGTAGCACCTAGCGGGAGACCAGATACGCAGTATTTT
>TRBV5-6|TRBJ2-3|once|TRBD1
CASSETGGGTDTQYF
TGTGCCAGCAGCGAGACAGGGGGAGGCACAGATACGCAGTATTTT
>TRBV30|TRBJ2-7|once|.
CAWTSQTYRYEQYF
TGTGCCTGGACGAGTCAGACTTACAGGTACGAGCAGTACTTC
>TRBV5-1|TRBJ2-3|.|TRBD2
CASSATGTSGVTDTQYF
TGCGCCAGCAGCGCAACCGGGACTAGCGGGGTTACAGATACGCAGTATTTT
>TRBV29-1|TRBJ2-1|.|.
CSVDRGGINEQFF
TGCAGCGTCGACAGAGGGGGTATAAATGAGCAGTTCTTC
>TRBV5-4|TRBJ2-1|.|TRBD2
CASSPGLAGVHVHEQFF
TGTGCCAGCAGCCCGGGACTAGCGGGAGTTCATGTCCATGAGCAGTTCTTC